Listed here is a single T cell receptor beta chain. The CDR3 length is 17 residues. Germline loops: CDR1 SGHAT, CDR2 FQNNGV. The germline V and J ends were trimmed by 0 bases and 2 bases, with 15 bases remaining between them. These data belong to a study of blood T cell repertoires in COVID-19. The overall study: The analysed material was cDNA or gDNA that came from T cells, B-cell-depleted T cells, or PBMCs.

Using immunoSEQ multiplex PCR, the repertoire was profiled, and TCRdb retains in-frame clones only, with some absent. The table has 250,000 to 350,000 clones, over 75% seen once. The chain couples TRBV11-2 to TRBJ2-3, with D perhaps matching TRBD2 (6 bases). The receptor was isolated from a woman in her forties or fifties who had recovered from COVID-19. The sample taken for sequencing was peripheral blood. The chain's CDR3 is CASSLDGAGILTDTQYF. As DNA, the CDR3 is TGTGCCAGCAGCTTAGATGGTGCGGGAATACTCACAGATACGCAGTATTTT.